Shown below are 27 T cell receptor beta chains from a single sample sequenced in a study of T-cell memory formation after mild COVID-19. TCRdb processed the 5' RACE reads anew with MiXCR; each CDR3 protein has one entry. The sample records roughly 620,000 distinct CDR3 sequences, approximately 19% being singletons. Sequenced: PBMCs or a T cell subset sorted from them (not recorded which). The source is an adult woman who had mild COVID-19 (a few samples of this study predate the infection). Cell type and time point are not known.

This chain connects TRBV5-5 to TRBJ1-1; weak D call: TRBD1 (5 bases). This CDR3 is built from 15 residues. The V end was cut by 4 bases, the J end by 3 bases, with 16 bases between. CDR1 and CDR2 (germline): SGHKS, YYEKEE (reference sequence). The CDR3 loop reads CASSPPGRDYTEAFF. CDR3 DNA: TGTGCCAGCAGCCCCCCAGGGCGAGACTACACTGAAGCTTTCTTT. Supplemented by reference TRBV5-5 and TRBJ1-1, the full variable domain reads DAGVTQSPTHLIKTRGQQVTLRCSPISGHKSVSWYQQVLGQGPQFIFQYYEKEERGRGNFPDRFSARQFPNYSSELNVNALLLGDSALYLCASSPPGRDYTEAFFGQGTRLTVV.

This clonotype has only a few counts. The CDR3 bases are TGTGCCAGCAGCCACCTGACGGGGGGCTCCTACGAGCAGTACTTC. Protein product: CASSHLTGGSYEQYF. The chain joins TRBV3-1 to TRBJ2-7; the match to TRBD2 covers 7 bases. Germline lookup yields CDR1 LGHDT and CDR2 YNNKEL (reference sequence). The CDR3 is made up of 15 amino acids. Germline trimming cut 3 bases from V and 0 bases from J; bases unmatched to any gene: 5.

The chain combines TRBV19 with TRBJ2-2; 9 positions agree with TRBD1. V lost 5 bases to trimming and J lost 6 bases; unmatched junction nucleotides: 7. This CDR3 is 15 amino acids long. The germline V gene has CDR1 LNHDA and CDR2 SQIVND (reference sequence). The CDR3 loop is CASSPRDREAGELFF. CDR3 DNA: TGTGCCAGTAGTCCCCGGGACAGGGAAGCCGGGGAGCTGTTTTTT. The full variable domain, with the rest looked up from reference TRBV19 and TRBJ2-2, is DGGITQSPKYLFRKEGQNVTLSCEQNLNHDAMYWYRQDPGQGLRLIYYSQIVNDFQKGDIAEGYSVSREKKESFPLTVTSAQKNPTAFYLCASSPRDREAGELFFGEGSRLTVL.

The rearrangement uses TRBV30 and TRBJ1-1; TRBD1 is a possible D gene (5 bases). The CDR3 totals 14 residues. Trimming left V 0 bases short and J 0 bases short, with 8 bases between. Germline CDR1 GTSNPN, CDR2 SVGIG (reference sequence). CDR3 loop: CAWSVDSMNTEAFF. CDR3 in DNA: TGTGCCTGGAGTGTTGACAGCATGAACACTGAAGCTTTCTTT. Supplemented by reference TRBV30 and TRBJ1-1, the full variable domain reads SQTIHQWPATLVQPVGSPLSLECTVEGTSNPNLYWYRQAAGRGLQLLFYSVGIGQISSEVPQNLSASRPQDRQFILSSKKLLLSDSGFYLCAWSVDSMNTEAFFGQGTRLTVV.

V is TRBV11-2 and J is TRBJ1-1; D is possibly TRBD1 (5 bases). There are 13 residues in the CDR3. The ends were cut back, 7 bases at V and 1 base at J, with 10 bases in the middle. The germline V gene has CDR1 SGHAT and CDR2 FQNNGV. CDR3 in amino acids: CASTLGQNTEAFF. For the CDR3, the DNA is TGTGCCAGCACCCTCGGACAGAACACTGAAGCTTTCTTT.

Only a few counts were recorded for this clonotype. V usage is TRBV6-5 and J usage is TRBJ1-1; perhaps TRBD1 as D (5 bases). CDR3 length: 16 amino acids. Germline CDR1 reads MNHEY; CDR2 reads SVGAGI. V lost 0 bases and J lost 4, with 15 bases in between. As DNA, the CDR3 is TGTGCCAGCAGTTACTCTCTCCGGGACTATGGCACTGAAGCTTTCTTT. Protein product: CASSYSLRDYGTEAFF.

The sample holds a few counts of this clonotype. This rearrangement joins TRBV12-3 or TRBV12-4 to TRBJ2-1; D may be TRBD1 or TRBD2 (5 bases each). The CDR3 sequence is 12 residues long. With 6 bases removed from V and 6 bases from J, the gap between germline ends came to 9 bases. In DNA, the CDR3 is TGTGCCAGCAGCTGGGACCCCAATGAGCAGTTCTTC. Translating gives CASSWDPNEQFF.

This clonotype has a handful of counts. This chain links TRBV29-1 with TRBJ1-1, with D tentatively TRBD1 (5 bases). CDR3 length: 13 amino acids. V was cut by 2 bases and J by 1 base, with 8 bases left in between. Germline CDR1 and CDR2: SQVTM and ANQGSEA. CDR3 coding DNA: TGCAGCGTTGAATGGGGGAGGAACACTGAAGCTTTCTTT. Translation: CSVEWGRNTEAFF.

V gene TRBV12-3 or TRBV12-4 combines with J gene TRBJ2-7, with D possibly being TRBD2 (6 bases). The CDR3 runs 14 residues. V lost 3 bases, J lost 0 bases, and 9 bases lay in between. Here the CDR3 DNA reads TGTGCCAGCAGTTTGTTGGGGGGCTCCTACGAGCAGTACTTC. It codes for CASSLLGGSYEQYF.

The chain has TRBV4-1 and TRBJ2-7; D unresolved. Germline V gives CDR1 MGHRA, CDR2 YSYEKL. The CDR3 is 16 residues long. The germline V and J ends were trimmed by 1 base and 3 bases, with 16 bases remaining between them. The CDR3 protein is CASSQAPATAYYEQYF. The CDR3 region has the DNA TGCGCCAGCAGCCAAGCTCCCGCGACGGCGTACTACGAGCAGTACTTC.

Worth noting for this clonotype: Since a much larger clone is just one base distant, this may be a read error. The chain joins TRBV9 to TRBJ1-1, with D perhaps TRBD1 (5 bases). From germline, CDR1 is SGDLS and CDR2 YYNGEE. CDR3 length: 13 amino acids. CDR3 residues: CASSVQRGTEAYF. CDR3 DNA: TGTGCCAGCAGCGTACAGAGGGGAACTGAAGCTTACTTT. Complete variable domain (other parts from reference TRBV9 and TRBJ1-1): DSGVTQTPKHLITATGQRVTLRCSPRSGDLSVYWYQQSLDQGLQFLIQYYNGEERAKGNILERFSAQQFPDLHSELNLSSLELGDSALYFCASSVQRGTEAYFGQGTRLTVV.

Here the CDR3 DNA reads TGTGCCAGTATGGGAGGCAATCAGCCCCAGCATTTT. It codes for CASMGGNQPQHF. The gene calls are TRBV2 and TRBJ1-5, with no clear D. Germline loops: CDR1 SNHLY, CDR2 FYNNEI. CDR3 size: 12 residues. V was pared by 9 bases and J by 2 bases, with 8 bases between.

The V call is TRBV20-1, the J call TRBJ2-2; perhaps TRBD2 as D (6 bases). This CDR3 contains 16 residues. The V end was cut by 0 bases, the J end by 5 bases, with 16 bases between. CDR1 is DFQATT, CDR2 SNEGSKA, per germline (reference sequence). CDR3 coding DNA: TGCAGTGCTAGAGAGGAGGGGCAGGAGGTGACCGGGGAGCTGTTTTTT. Residues: CSAREEGQEVTGELFF.

The chain employs TRBV6-5 and TRBJ2-5; 7 bases fit TRBD2. Germline CDR1 reads MNHEY; CDR2 reads SVGAGI. This CDR3 region has 14 residues. V lost 1 base to trimming and J lost 5 bases; unmatched junction nucleotides: 4. CDR3 amino acids: CASSYWQGGETQYF. CDR3 nucleotide sequence: TGTGCCAGCAGTTACTGGCAGGGAGGGGAGACCCAGTACTTC.

This clonotype has only a few counts. This sequence joins TRBV6-1 and TRBJ2-7; no firm D call. The CDR3 is 15 amino acids. The germline V gene encodes CDR1 MNHNS and CDR2 SASEGT. V dropped 8 bases and J dropped 7 bases, with 24 bases sitting between them. The CDR3: CASQSRLKSFGEQYF. The CDR3, as DNA: TGTGCCAGCCAATCCCGACTGAAGAGCTTCGGGGAGCAGTACTTC.

V usage is TRBV20-1 and J usage is TRBJ2-4; 7 nucleotides match TRBD1. J gave up 0 bases and V 1 base, and 3 bases lay outside the gene matches. CDR3 length: 15 amino acids. Germline CDR1 reads DFQATT; CDR2 reads SNEGSKA (reference sequence). CDR3 region: CSARVDRVAKNIQYF. CDR3 DNA: TGCAGTGCTAGAGTCGACAGGGTAGCCAAAAACATTCAGTACTTC.

This chain uses TRBV5-1 with TRBJ2-5; 9 positions match TRBD2. This CDR3 has 16 amino acids. Per germline, CDR1 SGHRS and CDR2 YFSETQ. V lost 2 bases to trimming and J lost 2 bases; unmatched junction nucleotides: 7. CDR3: CASSFGSGGHQETQYF. CDR3 bases: TGCGCCAGCAGCTTCGGGAGCGGGGGGCATCAAGAGACCCAGTACTTC.

This clonotype was recorded a few times. This rearrangement joins TRBV4-3 to TRBJ2-7; 8 nucleotides line up with TRBD2. V trimming: 4 bases; J trimming: 3 bases; junction bases outside the gene matches: 8. The CDR3 consists of 15 residues. From germline, CDR1 is LGHNA and CDR2 YSLEER. The CDR3 DNA sequence: TGCGCCAGCAGCCCGAATAAACTAGCGGACTACGAGCAGTACTTC. This translates into CASSPNKLADYEQYF.

The sample holds a few counts of this clonotype. J is TRBJ1-3 and V is TRBV18, with 7 bases matching TRBD1. The V and J ends lost 5 bases and 2 bases, in that order; junction bases with no gene match: 12. The CDR3 extends over 17 amino acids. Germline V lookup: CDR1 KGHSH, CDR2 LQKENI. The CDR3 protein is CASSVMPGQLAGNTIYF. The CDR3 nucleotides are TGTGCCAGCTCAGTCATGCCGGGACAGCTAGCTGGAAACACCATATATTTT.

This clonotype was picked up a small number of times. This rearrangement joins TRBV12-3 or TRBV12-4 to TRBJ2-2, with 9 positions matching TRBD1. The CDR3 loop spans 14 amino acids. Trimming removed 7 bases from V and 3 bases from J; junction bases left unmatched: 3. CDR3 nucleotides: TGTGCCAGCACTCGGACAGGGGACACCGGGGAGCTGTTTTTT. Its translation: CASTRTGDTGELFF.

The chain is built from TRBV7-2 and TRBJ2-3; D remains ambiguous. There are 15 residues in the CDR3. The germline CDR1 and CDR2 sequences are SGHTA and FQGNSA. The V gene lost 2 bases and the J gene lost 1 base, with 10 bases spanning the gap. CDR3 DNA sequence: TGTGCCAGCAGCTTATCGTGGCACCGCACAGATACGCAGTATTTT. Its protein is CASSLSWHRTDTQYF. Variable domain in full (rest from reference TRBV7-2 and TRBJ2-3): GAGVSQSPSNKVTEKGKDVELRCDPISGHTALYWYRQSLGQGLEFLIYFQGNSAPDKSGLPSDRFSAERTGGSVSTLTIQRTQQEDSAVYLCASSLSWHRTDTQYFGPGTRLTVL.

The sample holds a few counts of this clonotype. The chain has TRBV7-9 and TRBJ1-3; no reliable D call. Trimming removed 2 bases from V and 0 bases from J, with 14 bases in between. This CDR3 is 17 amino acids long. The germline V gene has CDR1 SEHNR and CDR2 FQNEAQ (reference sequence). The CDR3 loop is CASSLMAGPTSGNTIYF. The CDR3 coding sequence is TGTGCCAGCAGCTTAATGGCCGGGCCGACCTCTGGAAACACCATATATTTT.

The chain recombines TRBV5-6 with TRBJ1-2, with 7 positions matching TRBD1. Germline CDR1 is SGHDT and CDR2 is YYEEEE. The CDR3 has 14 amino acids. The ends lost 3 bases at V and 4 bases at J; junction bases unmatched: 6. The CDR3 protein is CASSSGQRPYGYTF. CDR3 sequence (DNA): TGTGCCAGCAGCTCGGGACAGAGACCCTATGGCTACACCTTC.

The rearrangement joins TRBV7-2 to TRBJ2-7; D ambiguous. The CDR3 spans 13 residues. V was clipped by 0 bases and J by 6 bases, with 9 bases between them. Germline lookup yields CDR1 SGHTA and CDR2 FQGNSA. The CDR3 DNA reads as TGTGCCAGCAGCTTAGCAGGGCCGGTCGAGCAGTACTTC. It yields the protein CASSLAGPVEQYF.

This clonotype was recorded many times. The chain combines TRBV7-9 with TRBJ2-3; D may be TRBD2 (6 bases). V was pared by 5 bases and J by 4 bases, with 25 bases between. The CDR3 runs 18 residues. Germline V gene lookup returns CDR1 SEHNR and CDR2 FQNEAQ (reference sequence). The CDR3 here is CASSRRGGIAVWADTQYF. CDR3 nucleotides: TGTGCCAGCAGCCGAAGAGGAGGGATAGCGGTCTGGGCAGATACGCAGTATTTT.

This clonotype has only a few counts. The chain uses TRBV5-1 and TRBJ1-1; tentative D call: TRBD1 (5 bases). V lost 7 bases and J 3 bases, leaving 10 bases between the germline ends. CDR1 is SGHRS and CDR2 is YFSETQ in the germline V gene. This CDR3 region has 12 residues. The CDR3: CASSWGDTEAFF. CDR3 coding DNA: TGCGCCAGCTCCTGGGGGGACACTGAAGCTTTCTTT.

This clonotype has more than one count but fewer than ten. This chain links TRBV18 with TRBJ2-1; D may correspond to TRBD1 or TRBD2 (7 bases each). The CDR3 is made up of 13 amino acids. Germline CDR1 KGHSH, CDR2 LQKENI. Trimming removed 6 bases from V and 8 bases from J, with 14 bases in between. CDR3 residues: CASSQGGIDEQFF. The CDR3 DNA reads as TGTGCCAGCTCGCAGGGGGGGATCGATGAGCAGTTCTTC.